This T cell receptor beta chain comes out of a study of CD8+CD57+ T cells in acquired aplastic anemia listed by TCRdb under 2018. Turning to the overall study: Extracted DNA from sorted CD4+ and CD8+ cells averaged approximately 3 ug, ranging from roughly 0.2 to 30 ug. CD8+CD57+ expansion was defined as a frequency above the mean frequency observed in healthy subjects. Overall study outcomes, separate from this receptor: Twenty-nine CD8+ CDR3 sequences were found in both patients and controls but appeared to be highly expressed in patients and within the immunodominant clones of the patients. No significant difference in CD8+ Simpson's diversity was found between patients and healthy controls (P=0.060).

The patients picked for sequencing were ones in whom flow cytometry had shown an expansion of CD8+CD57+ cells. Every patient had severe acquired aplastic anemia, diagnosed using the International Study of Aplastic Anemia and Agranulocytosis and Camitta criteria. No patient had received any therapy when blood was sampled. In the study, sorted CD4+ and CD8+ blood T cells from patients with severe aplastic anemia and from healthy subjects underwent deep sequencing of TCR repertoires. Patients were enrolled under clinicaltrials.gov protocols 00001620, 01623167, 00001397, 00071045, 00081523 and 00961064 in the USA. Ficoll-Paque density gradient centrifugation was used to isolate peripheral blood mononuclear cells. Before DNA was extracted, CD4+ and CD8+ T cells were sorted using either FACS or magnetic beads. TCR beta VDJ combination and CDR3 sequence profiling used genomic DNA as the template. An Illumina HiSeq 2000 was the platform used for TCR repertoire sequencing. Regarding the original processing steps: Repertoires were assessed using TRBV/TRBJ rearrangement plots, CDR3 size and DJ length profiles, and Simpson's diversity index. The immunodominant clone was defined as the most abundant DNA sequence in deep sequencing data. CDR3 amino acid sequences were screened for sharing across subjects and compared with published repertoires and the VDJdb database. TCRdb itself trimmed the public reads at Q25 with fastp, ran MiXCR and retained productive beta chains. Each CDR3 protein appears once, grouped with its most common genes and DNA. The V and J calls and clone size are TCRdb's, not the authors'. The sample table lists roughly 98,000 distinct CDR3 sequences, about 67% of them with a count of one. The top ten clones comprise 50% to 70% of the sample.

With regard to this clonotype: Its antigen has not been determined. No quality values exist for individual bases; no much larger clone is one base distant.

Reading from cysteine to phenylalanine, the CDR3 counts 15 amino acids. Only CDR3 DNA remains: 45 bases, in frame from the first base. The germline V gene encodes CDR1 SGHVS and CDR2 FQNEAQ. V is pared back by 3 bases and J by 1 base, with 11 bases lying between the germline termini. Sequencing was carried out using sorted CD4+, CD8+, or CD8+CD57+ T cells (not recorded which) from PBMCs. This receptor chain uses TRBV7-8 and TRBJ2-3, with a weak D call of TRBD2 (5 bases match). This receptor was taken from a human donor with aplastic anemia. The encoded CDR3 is CASSLDLAGTDTQYF. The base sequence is TGTGCCAGCAGCTTGGACCTAGCAGGCACAGATACGCAGTATTTT.